Reported below is one TCR beta chain. Antigen unknown. The data stem from a study of radiation and T cells in renal cell carcinoma. Sequencing was performed with immunoSEQ multiplex PCR; in TCRdb, only in-frame clones are kept and a portion is missing. Of around 15,000 clones in the sample, roughly three fifths are singletons; the top ten hold 10% to 15%. The treatment here: treatment-naive control, cytoreductive nephrectomy. Control tumors came from treatment-naive patients without prior radiation. The patient's renal cell carcinoma had clear cell pathology. The CDR3 totals 12 residues. From germline, CDR1 is LGHNT and CDR2 FRNRAP. V was shortened by 6 bases and J by 4 bases, with 8 bases between the two germline ends. Findings and limits, study-wide: Tumor samples were small regions of around 0.94 g. Dominant CDR3 motifs were more common in irradiated tumors than controls.

The V gene is TRBV12-5, the J gene TRBJ2-3, with unresolved D. The sample was tumor tissue, taken from a patient whose treatment was nephrectomy without radiotherapy. The source of this sequence is a man aged 45-65 years with renal cell carcinoma. This chain's CDR3 is CASGLRADTQYF. As DNA, the CDR3 is TGTGCTAGTGGATTACGGGCAGATACGCAGTATTTT.